Below are 20 T cell receptor beta chains sequenced from a single sample in a study of cytomegalovirus exposure and HLA in healthy donors. 13 Jbeta primers and 60 Vbeta primers were used for the PCR. Measured with immunoSEQ multiplex PCR; TCRdb has only the in-frame clones, and not every one. The table includes about 130,000 clones, roughly four fifths detected once. The sequencing input was PBMCs. Source of these receptors: a male donor in good health and CMV-seropositive.

In DNA form, the CDR3 reads TGTGCCAGCAGCCCTACCCCCCAAAGGAACACTGAAGCTTTCTTT. It translates to CASSPTPQRNTEAFF. This chain uses TRBV7-2 with TRBJ1-1, with D unclear. CDR3 length equals 15 residues. V dropped 5 bases and J dropped 1 base, with 14 bases sitting between them. Per germline, CDR1 SGHTA and CDR2 FQGNSA.

The chain joins TRBV29-1 to TRBJ2-6; TRBD1 aligns across 11 bases. In germline, CDR1 is SQVTM, CDR2 ANQGSEA. V dropped 7 bases and J dropped 1; count of bases not matched to a gene: 6. This CDR3 has 16 residues. Here the CDR3 DNA reads TGCAGCGCTGCCGGGACAGGGGGGTCTGGGGCCAACGTCCTGACTTTC. This encodes CSAAGTGGSGANVLTF.

This clone was found once. The chain has TRBV28 and TRBJ2-5, with 7 bases identical to TRBD2. The J call may be mistaken, given a closer DNA end match to TRBJ2-7. This CDR3 has 16 amino acids. The germline V gene has CDR1 MDHEN and CDR2 SYDVKM. The CDR3 nucleotides read TGTGCCAGCATAGCCCGCTTGGGCGGGAGTAACTACGAGCAGTACTTC. Its translation: CASIARLGGSNYEQYF.

The chain employs TRBV7-2 and TRBJ2-7; 10 bases line up with TRBD2. Germline V gene sequence: CDR1 SGHTA, CDR2 FQGNSA. The CDR3 is made up of 16 amino acids. V gave up 3 bases and J gave up 5 bases; unmatched junction bases: 10. This CDR3 is CASSFMGGLAGDEQYF. CDR3 nucleotides: TGTGCCAGCAGCTTCATGGGCGGGCTAGCGGGAGACGAGCAGTACTTC.

J is TRBJ2-1 and V is TRBV18, with 11 bases lining up with TRBD2. The V and J ends lost 2 bases and 7 bases, in that order; junction bases with no gene match: 7. The V gene's germline CDR1 is KGHSH and CDR2 LQKENI. The CDR3 loop spans 16 amino acids. CDR3 DNA sequence: TGTGCCAGCTCACCAAAAATCCGGACTAGCGGGAATGAGCAGTTCTTC. This encodes CASSPKIRTSGNEQFF.

The chain is built from TRBV23-1 and TRBJ1-1, with D possibly matching TRBD1 (6 bases). TRBV23-1 is filed as an ORF, its function uncertain. V was cut by 0 bases and J by 3 bases, with 14 bases left in between. The CDR3 is 16 amino acids. The CDR3 region has the DNA TGCGCCAGCAGTCAATCGAGGCAGGGGCGGGACACTGAAGCTTTCTTT. It translates to CASSQSRQGRDTEAFF.

This chain connects TRBV5-1 to TRBJ2-2; possibly TRBD2 for D (6 bases). This CDR3 region has 14 residues. Between the trimmed V and J ends, which lost 7 bases and 2 bases, there was a span of 12 bases. Germline V CDR1 and CDR2: SGHRS, YFSETQ. CDR3: CASQLAFNTGELFF. CDR3 DNA sequence: TGCGCCAGCCAACTAGCTTTTAACACCGGGGAGCTGTTTTTT.

The chain combines TRBV7-2 with TRBJ2-7, with D possibly being TRBD2 (6 bases). Trimming took 5 bases from V and 3 from J, leaving 14 bases between them. In germline, CDR1 is SGHTA, CDR2 FQGNSA. The length of the CDR3 is 14 residues. The CDR3, as DNA: TGTGCCAGCAGCGGGGCGGGAAGGAGCTACGAGCAGTACTTC. It is translated as CASSGAGRSYEQYF.

This sequence joins TRBV11-2 and TRBJ2-7; unclear D gene. The CDR3 is made up of 14 amino acids. V shed 0 bases and J shed 3 bases, with 9 bases lying between them. CDR1 and CDR2 (germline): SGHAT, FQNNGV. CDR3 sequence reads: CASSLDVTLYEQYF. In nucleotides, the CDR3 is TGTGCCAGCAGCTTAGATGTTACTCTCTACGAGCAGTACTTC.

This clone was recorded a few times. The chain links TRBV10-3 to TRBJ2-1, with TRBD2 matching over 11 bases. The CDR3 length is 14 residues. J was trimmed by 5 bases and V by 11 bases; bases with no gene match: 8. Germline V CDR1 and CDR2: ENHRY, SYGVKD. The CDR3 reads CASQPGLADNEQFF. The CDR3 DNA follows: TGTGCCTCCCAACCGGGACTAGCGGACAATGAGCAGTTCTTC.

The V and J genes are TRBV4-1 and TRBJ2-3; TRBD1 is a possible D gene (6 bases). The CDR3 spans 15 residues. Trimming removed 6 bases from V and 5 bases from J, with 18 bases in between. Germline loops: CDR1 MGHRA, CDR2 YSYEKL. The CDR3 loop is CASRPLETGGDTQYF. The DNA for the CDR3 is TGCGCCAGCAGACCCTTGGAGACAGGCGGAGATACGCAGTATTTT.

The chain uses TRBV19 and TRBJ2-2; D is unclear. This CDR3 contains 13 residues. The ends were cut back, 6 bases at V and 1 base at J, with 6 bases in the middle. Germline loops: CDR1 LNHDA, CDR2 SQIVND (reference sequence). Here the CDR3 DNA reads TGTGCCAGTAGGGCGGTGAACACCGGGGAGCTGTTTTTT. This encodes CASRAVNTGELFF.

This clone was seen just once. The V call is TRBV4-3, the J call TRBJ1-6, with D possibly TRBD1 on 6 matching bases. Trimming removed 3 bases at V and 7 bases at J, with 10 bases between. This CDR3 spans 14 amino acids. CDR1 LGHNA and CDR2 YSLEER come from the germline V gene. The CDR3 DNA reads TGCGCCAGCAGCCAGGCAGGGGTAAATTCACCCCTCCACTTT. Translation gives CASSQAGVNSPLHF.

The rearrangement joins TRBV11-2 to TRBJ2-2; possibly TRBD2 for D (5 bases). This CDR3 region has 15 residues. V was pared by 3 bases and J by 2 bases, with 10 bases between. Germline CDR1 and CDR2: SGHAT and FQNNGV. The CDR3 region has the DNA TGTGCCAGCAGCTTTTCCCGGGGAAACACCGGGGAGCTGTTTTTT. Protein sequence: CASSFSRGNTGELFF.

This sequence joins TRBV6-5 and TRBJ1-1; perhaps TRBD1 as D (6 bases). This CDR3 is 15 amino acids long. Per germline, CDR1 MNHEY and CDR2 SVGAGI. V was cut by 6 bases and J by 0 bases, with 14 bases left in between. CDR3 loop: CASRTNRELNTEAFF. The CDR3 DNA is TGTGCCAGCAGGACGAACAGGGAATTGAACACTGAAGCTTTCTTT.

The CDR3 nucleotides read TGTGCCAGCAGCTTTAGGTCCGGAGGCAATCAGCCCCAGCATTTT. This translates into CASSFRSGGNQPQHF. The chain carries TRBV7-2 and TRBJ1-5, with D unresolved. The CDR3 is made up of 15 amino acids. Germline V lookup: CDR1 SGHTA, CDR2 FQGNSA. Between the trimmed V and J ends, which lost 3 bases and 2 bases, there was a span of 11 bases. Based on the CDR3 plus reference TRBV7-2 and TRBJ1-5, the full variable domain is GAGVSQSPSNKVTEKGKDVELRCDPISGHTALYWYRQSLGQGLEFLIYFQGNSAPDKSGLPSDRFSAERTGGSVSTLTIQRTQQEDSAVYLCASSFRSGGNQPQHFGDGTRLSIL.

This rearrangement joins TRBV30 to TRBJ1-5, with D maybe TRBD1 (5 bases). V gave up 0 bases and J gave up 4 bases, with 10 bases separating them. The CDR3 length is 14 residues. Germline CDR1 and CDR2: GTSNPN and SVGIG (reference sequence). Here the CDR3 reads CAWSVGAINQPQHF. The CDR3 DNA reads as TGTGCCTGGAGTGTAGGGGCGATTAATCAGCCCCAGCATTTT.

V usage is TRBV2 and J usage is TRBJ2-2; 8 nucleotides line up with TRBD1. V dropped 4 bases and J dropped 5; count of bases not matched to a gene: 9. The CDR3 runs 16 residues. Germline V gene sequence: CDR1 SNHLY, CDR2 FYNNEI. CDR3 DNA: TGTGCCAGCAGTGCCCACAGGGGGTTTACGACCGGGGAGCTGTTTTTT. Protein: CASSAHRGFTTGELFF.

The gene calls are TRBV6-6 and TRBJ2-7; no reliable D call. Germline V gene lookup returns CDR1 MNHNY and CDR2 SVGAGI (reference sequence). The CDR3 has 14 residues. The V and J ends lost 5 bases and 2 bases respectively, with 13 bases between them. CDR3 protein: CASSPKTRPYEQYF. The CDR3, as DNA: TGTGCCAGCAGTCCTAAGACTCGTCCCTACGAGCAGTACTTC.

V is TRBV2 and J is TRBJ2-1; 8 positions match TRBD2. This CDR3 is 11 amino acids long. The junction had 6 bases not matched to a gene; V was cut back by 6 bases and J by 14 bases. CDR1 SNHLY and CDR2 FYNNEI come from the germline V gene. The CDR3 DNA reads TGTGCCAGCAGGGGGAGCGGGAGAAAGTTCTTC. It translates to CASRGSGRKFF.